The present TCR beta chain was sequenced within a study of blood T cell repertoires in COVID-19. Study-level background: Some COVID-19 samples were acute and others convalescent; all came from the United States, Italy and Spain.

V shed 4 bases and J 9 bases; nucleotides not matched to a gene: 8. CDR1 and CDR2 from the germline V gene are KGHSH and LQKENI. This CDR3 has 14 amino acids. The repertoire was sequenced with immunoSEQ multiplex PCR; TCRdb's copy has only in-frame clones and lacks some. The sample records roughly 85,000 clones, 86% being singletons. The sample comprised peripheral blood. The chain is built from TRBV18 and TRBJ2-1, with 8 nucleotides matching TRBD1. The TCR comes from a middle-aged man with active or convalescent COVID-19. CDR3 residues: CASSLDREVGEQFF. CDR3 nucleotide sequence: TGTGCCAGCTCACTGGACAGGGAGGTCGGTGAGCAGTTCTTC.